This paragraph covers one T cell receptor beta chain sequence. What antigen it recognizes has not been identified. The record has no base qualities; no much larger clone is one base away. This specimen belongs to a study of blood T cell repertoires in COVID-19 (TCRdb year 2020). Regarding the study in general: Collaborator samples came from the United States, Italy and Spain and covered acute and convalescent phases of COVID-19. The material from the prospective study consisted of cDNA or gDNA derived from T cells, B-cell-depleted T cells, or PBMCs. The dataset comprised deeply sampled blood TCRbeta repertoires from subjects exposed to, actively infected with, or recovered from COVID-19. The repertoires were released in a freely available public database meant as a resource for research on the immune response to SARS-CoV-2. Samples came from the ongoing ImmuneRACE study (first 160 participants) plus 1,254 subjects from 6 global collaborators. The sample metadata nearly always contained a de-identified subject ID, COVID-19 status, age in years and sex. HLA class I and class II types, where available, came from metadata supplied by the sample provider rather than from assay-based typing.

CDR1 SGHNT and CDR2 YYREEE were looked up in the germline V gene (reference sequence). Compared with germline, V lacks 0 bases and J lacks 2 bases; bases without a gene match: 1. Measured from the cysteine to the phenylalanine, the CDR3 is 14 residues long. CDR3 DNA only is kept here, 42 bases in frame from base 1. TCRbeta CDR3 regions were amplified from genomic DNA using the immunoSEQ Assay, a bias-controlled multiplex PCR. Turning to the authors' computational methods: Within the assay, amplification of reference gene primers was used to estimate how many nucleated cells each sample contained. Sequence reads were collapsed and filtered to measure the absolute abundance of every unique TCRbeta CDR3 rearrangement. Productive Simpson clonality was computed per sample as the square root of Simpson's diversity index over productive rearrangements. Entries here come from immuneACCESS through TCRdb and include only in-frame sequences with V and J called. Some clones fail to appear in such tables; in the studies checked, an unresolved V gene covers under half of the shortfall, and the cause of the remainder is unknown. The V and J calls and clone size were taken over from that table, and D and trimming were inferred from the DNA. This sample gives over 15,000 clones in total; approximately 85% of them show up just once. The ten largest clones take up 35% of the sample.

Study-wide conclusions, independent of this receptor: How much clinical and demographic metadata was included differed by source and by participant, and the metadata was provided uncurated.

The collaborating institutions used their own protocols to collect whole blood in K2EDTA tubes. For TCRbeta analysis, collaborators shipped samples as frozen whole blood, isolated PBMCs, or DNA extracted from either of those sample types. The sequencing input was peripheral blood. This clonotype was obtained from a man between 65 and 85 years old in a cohort sampled during active COVID-19. The V gene is TRBV5-4 and the J gene is TRBJ1-1; 7 bases in the junction line up with TRBD1. The DNA reads TGTGCCAGCAGCTTGGAGGGGGCTAACACTGAAGCTTTCTTT. The translation is CASSLEGANTEAFF.